The TCR beta chain under discussion was sequenced for a study of blood T cell repertoires in COVID-19. The V gene lost 6 bases and the J gene lost 4 bases, with 13 bases spanning the gap. This CDR3 has 14 amino acids. Per the germline V gene, CDR1 is WNHNN and CDR2 is SYGVQD (reference sequence). Data came from immunoSEQ multiplex PCR; TCRdb stores just in-frame clones and leaves some out. Of tens of thousands of clones listed, approximately 87% are singletons. This receptor was taken from a man aged 60 to 69 with active or convalescent COVID-19. The sequenced sample consisted of peripheral blood. The J gene is TRBJ2-1, the V gene TRBV10-1, with a weak D call TRBD1 (6 bases). In DNA, the CDR3 is TGCGCCAGCAGCACGCAGGGGAATTACAATGAGCAGTTCTTC. It encodes CASSTQGNYNEQFF.